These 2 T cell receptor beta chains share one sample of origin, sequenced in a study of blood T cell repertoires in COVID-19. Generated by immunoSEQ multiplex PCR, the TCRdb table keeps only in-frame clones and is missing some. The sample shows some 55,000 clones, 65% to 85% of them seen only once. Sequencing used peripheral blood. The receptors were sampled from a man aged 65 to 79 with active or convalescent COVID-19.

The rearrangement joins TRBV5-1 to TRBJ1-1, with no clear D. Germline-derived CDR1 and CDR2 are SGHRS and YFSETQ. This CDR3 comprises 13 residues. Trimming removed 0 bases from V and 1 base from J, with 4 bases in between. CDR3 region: CASSLEANTEAFF. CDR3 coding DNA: TGCGCCAGCAGCTTGGAAGCGAACACTGAAGCTTTCTTT. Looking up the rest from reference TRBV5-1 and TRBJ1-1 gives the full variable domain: KAGVTQTPRYLIKTRGQQVTLSCSPISGHRSVSWYQQTPGQGLQFLFEYFSETQRNKGNFPGRFSGRQFSNSRSEMNVSTLELGDSALYLCASSLEANTEAFFGQGTRLTVV.

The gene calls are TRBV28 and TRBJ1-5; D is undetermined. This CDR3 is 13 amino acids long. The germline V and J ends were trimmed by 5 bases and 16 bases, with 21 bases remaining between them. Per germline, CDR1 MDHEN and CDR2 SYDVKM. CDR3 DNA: TGTGCCAGCAGTCTGGGTCTCTTCATAGCCCCCCATTTT. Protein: CASSLGLFIAPHF.